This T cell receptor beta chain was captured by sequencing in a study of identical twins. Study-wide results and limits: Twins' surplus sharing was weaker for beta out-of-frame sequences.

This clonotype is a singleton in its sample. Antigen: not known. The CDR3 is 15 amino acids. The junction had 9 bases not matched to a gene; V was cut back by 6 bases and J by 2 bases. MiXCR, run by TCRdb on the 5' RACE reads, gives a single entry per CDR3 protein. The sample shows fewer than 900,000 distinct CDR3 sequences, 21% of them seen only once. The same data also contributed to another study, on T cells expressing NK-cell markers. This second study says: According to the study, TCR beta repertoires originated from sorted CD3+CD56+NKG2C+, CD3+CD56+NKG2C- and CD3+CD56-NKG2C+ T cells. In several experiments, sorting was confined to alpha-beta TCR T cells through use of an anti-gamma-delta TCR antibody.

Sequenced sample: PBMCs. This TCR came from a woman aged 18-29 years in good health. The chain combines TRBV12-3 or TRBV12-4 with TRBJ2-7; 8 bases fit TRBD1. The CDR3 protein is CASRTKNRGTYEQYF. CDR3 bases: TGTGCCAGCAGAACGAAAAACAGGGGGACCTACGAGCAGTACTTC.